These 15 T cell receptor beta chains originate from one sample sequenced in a study of blood T cells in healthy people across ages. Then a second PCR, running about 6 to 11 cycles, was carried out with a sample-barcoded 5' primer and a J-beta primer mix. TCRdb re-called the 5' RACE reads through MiXCR, storing one row per CDR3 protein. The data contain 850,000 or so distinct CDR3 sequences, more than 25% of them singletons. The sample taken for sequencing was blood. These receptors were taken from a woman of 80 years or more in good health.

The sample holds a few counts of this clonotype. A much larger clone sits a single nucleotide away, making a read error possible. The rearrangement uses TRBV3-1 and TRBJ2-4; TRBD1 might be the D (6 bases). Germline assignment: CDR1 LGHDT and CDR2 YNNKEL (reference sequence). The CDR3 sequence is 12 residues long. CDR3 sequence: CDSSRAGDIQYF. The CDR3 DNA reads as TGTGACAGCAGCCGCGCAGGGGACATTCAGTACTTC.

This clonotype was seen repeatedly, ten times or more. The chain employs TRBV4-3 and TRBJ2-3; D is uncertain. Germline assignment: CDR1 LGHNA and CDR2 YSLEER. Deletions cut 0 bases from V and 1 base from J, with 2 bases between. CDR3 size: 13 residues. CDR3 amino acids: CASSQEGTDTQYF. CDR3 in DNA: TGCGCCAGCAGCCAAGAGGGCACAGATACGCAGTATTTT.

Concerning this clonotype: A much larger clone lies a single base off, so this may be a read error. This rearrangement joins TRBV6-2 or TRBV6-3 to TRBJ2-4; no reliable D call. The end of the DNA is better explained by TRBJ2-7, so the J call may be wrong. The CDR3 sequence is 11 residues long. In germline, CDR1 is MNHEY, CDR2 SVGEGT. CDR3 DNA: TGTGACAGCAGTAATCTTTACGAGCAGTACTTC. Translating it yields CDSSNLYEQYF.

In this sample, this clonotype turned up many times. The chain couples TRBV7-6 to TRBJ2-3; D gene uncertain. V lost 2 bases to trimming and J lost 1 base, with 7 bases between them. The CDR3 sequence is 14 residues long. The germline CDR1 and CDR2 sequences are SGHVS and FNYEAQ. CDR3 in amino acids: CASSLIRRTDTQYF. DNA for the CDR3: TGTGCCAGCAGCTTAATCAGACGCACAGATACGCAGTATTTT.

This clonotype was counted ten times or more. The chain carries TRBV29-1 and TRBJ1-5; the D is unclear. Germline-derived CDR1 and CDR2 are SQVTM and ANQGSEA. The CDR3 spans 15 residues. CDR3 sequence: CTHLSLRPDNQPQHF. The CDR3 DNA reads as TGCACCCACCTCTCGCTTCGGCCAGATAATCAGCCCCAGCATTTT.

The chain employs TRBV7-9 and TRBJ2-3, with 11 bases matching TRBD1. This CDR3 is built from 15 residues. Germline assignment: CDR1 SEHNR and CDR2 FQNEAQ (reference sequence). V lost 8 bases and J lost 5; bases outside the gene matches: 9. CDR3 sequence reads: CASGPGQGVEDTQYF. CDR3 coding DNA: TGTGCCAGCGGACCGGGACAGGGGGTGGAAGATACGCAGTATTTT.

This clonotype occurred a few times. Written as DNA, the CDR3 is TGTGCCAGCAGCACGGGACTGCTAGGACTTGGGAACTATGGCTACACCTTC. Protein: CASSTGLLGLGNYGYTF. V gene TRBV5-4 combines with J gene TRBJ1-2, with D tentatively TRBD1 (5 bases). Trimming left V 4 bases short and J 2 bases short, with 21 bases between. Germline V gene sequence: CDR1 SGHNT, CDR2 YYREEE (reference sequence). CDR3 size: 17 residues.

This clonotype occurred many times. This sequence joins TRBV6-6 and TRBJ1-2; possible D gene TRBD1, 6 bases. CDR1 and CDR2 from the germline V gene are MNHNY and SVGAGI (reference sequence). The CDR3 sequence is 15 residues long. V lost 6 bases to trimming and J lost 4 bases, with 18 bases between them. The CDR3 loop is CASSNTQGPVYGYTF. Here the CDR3 DNA reads TGTGCCAGCAGCAATACACAGGGCCCAGTCTATGGCTACACCTTC.

The chain uses TRBV9 and TRBJ2-4, with D possibly being TRBD2 (7 bases). This CDR3 region has 16 residues. Trimming pared 4 bases from V and 5 bases from J, leaving 19 bases between. The germline V gene has CDR1 SGDLS and CDR2 YYNGEE. In DNA, the CDR3 is TGTGCCAGCAGCCCAAGACAGGAGGGGGGGGAAAACATTCAGTACTTC. It encodes CASSPRQEGGENIQYF.

This clonotype was detected many times. The rearrangement uses TRBV29-1 and TRBJ2-3; D not certain. V gave up 4 bases and J gave up 2 bases, with 7 bases separating them. The CDR3 sequence is 12 residues long. Germline CDR1 reads SQVTM; CDR2 reads ANQGSEA. The CDR3 loop is CSVGRVTDTQYF. The CDR3 nucleotides are TGCAGCGTTGGAAGAGTCACAGATACGCAGTATTTT.

This clonotype appeared many times. This rearrangement joins TRBV7-2 to TRBJ2-5; TRBD2 matches 9 bases. Germline CDR1 and CDR2: SGHTA and FQGNSA. Losses at the gene ends were 5 bases for V and 4 bases for J; bases not matched to a gene: 8. This CDR3 spans 15 amino acids. The CDR3 here is CASSPRTSVPETQYF. The CDR3 bases are TGTGCCAGCAGCCCCCGGACTAGCGTACCAGAGACCCAGTACTTC.

In this sample, this clonotype turned up a few times. This chain uses TRBV27 with TRBJ2-2, with a tentative D call TRBD2 (5 bases). Germline V gene lookup returns CDR1 MNHEY and CDR2 SMNVEV (reference sequence). The V and J ends lost 5 bases and 0 bases respectively, with 7 bases between them. CDR3 length: 14 residues. DNA of the CDR3: TGTGCCAGCAGTGGACTCGCGAACACCGGGGAGCTGTTTTTT. Protein sequence: CASSGLANTGELFF.

This clonotype was seen repeatedly, ten times or more. An end of the junction differs from the germline gene, which may be a read error. The chain joins TRBV5-1 to TRBJ2-7, with 7 bases matching TRBD1. The CDR3 is made up of 13 amino acids. Germline CDR1 SGHRS, CDR2 YFSETQ. The CDR3 protein is CASSPDRAYEQYF. For the CDR3, the DNA is TGTGCCAGCTCCCCCGACAGGGCCTACGAGCAGTACTTC.

The chain is built from TRBV12-3 or TRBV12-4 and TRBJ2-7; 7 positions match TRBD2. V trimming: 4 bases; J trimming: 2 bases; junction bases outside the gene matches: 5. The CDR3 is 14 residues long. DNA for the CDR3: TGTGCCAGCAGTTGGGACTACCTAACCTACGAGCAGTACTTC. Its protein is CASSWDYLTYEQYF.

The gene calls are TRBV7-2 and TRBJ2-2; no firm D call. V lost 0 bases, J lost 5 bases, and 7 bases lay in between. The CDR3 runs 14 residues. Germline-derived CDR1 and CDR2 are SGHTA and FQGNSA. CDR3 sequence reads: CASSLALRTGELFF. The CDR3 nucleotides read TGTGCCAGCAGCTTAGCTCTCCGTACCGGGGAGCTGTTTTTT.